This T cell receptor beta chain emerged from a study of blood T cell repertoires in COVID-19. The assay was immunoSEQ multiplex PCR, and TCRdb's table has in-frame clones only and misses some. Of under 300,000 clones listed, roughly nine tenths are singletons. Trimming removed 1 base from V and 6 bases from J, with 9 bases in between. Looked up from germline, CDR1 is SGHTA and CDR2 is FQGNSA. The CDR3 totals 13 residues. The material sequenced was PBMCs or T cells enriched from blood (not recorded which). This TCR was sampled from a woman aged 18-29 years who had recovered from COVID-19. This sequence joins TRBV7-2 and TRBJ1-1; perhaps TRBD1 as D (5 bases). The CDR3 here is CASSLVGGSEAFF. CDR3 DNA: TGTGCCAGCAGCTTAGTGGGGGGGTCTGAAGCTTTCTTT. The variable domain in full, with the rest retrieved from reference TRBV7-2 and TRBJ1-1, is GAGVSQSPSNKVTEKGKDVELRCDPISGHTALYWYRQSLGQGLEFLIYFQGNSAPDKSGLPSDRFSAERTGGSVSTLTIQRTQQEDSAVYLCASSLVGGSEAFFGQGTRLTVV.